What follows are 6 T cell receptor beta chains derived from one specimen sequenced in a study of blood T cell repertoires in COVID-19. Method: immunoSEQ multiplex PCR; TCRdb's copy keeps in-frame clones and lacks some. The profile shows around 370,000 clones, 88% of them singletons. The sample was PBMCs or T cells enriched from blood (not recorded which). Receptors were obtained from a woman between 18 and 29 years old who had recovered from COVID-19.

The chain links TRBV7-9 to TRBJ1-2; 7 bases line up with TRBD1. CDR3 length: 12 residues. Losses at the gene ends were 3 bases for V and 6 bases for J; bases not matched to a gene: 1. Germline assignment: CDR1 SEHNR and CDR2 FQNEAQ (reference sequence). The CDR3 loop reads CASSFTGDGYTF. The DNA of the CDR3 is TGTGCCAGCAGCTTTACAGGGGATGGCTACACCTTC. The full variable domain, its missing parts supplied by reference TRBV7-9 and TRBJ1-2, is DTGVSQNPRHKITKRGQNVTFRCDPISEHNRLYWYRQTLGQGPEFLTYFQNEAQLEKSRLLSDRFSAERPKGSFSTLEIQRTEQGDSAMYLCASSFTGDGYTFGSGTRLTVV.

The chain carries TRBV7-2 and TRBJ1-2; 7 bases are shared with TRBD1. J lost 6 bases, V lost 5 bases, and 15 bases had no gene match. CDR1 is SGHTA and CDR2 is FQGNSA in the germline V gene. The CDR3 sequence is 16 residues long. CDR3 residues: CASSPTTRQGGNGYTF. Written as DNA, the CDR3 is TGTGCCAGCAGCCCGACAACCCGACAGGGTGGAAATGGCTACACCTTC.

The chain is built from TRBV28 and TRBJ1-1; 8 positions match TRBD1. The CDR3 has 13 amino acids. The junction had 5 bases not matched to a gene; V was cut back by 6 bases and J by 5 bases. Germline CDR1 is MDHEN and CDR2 is SYDVKM. In nucleotides, the CDR3 is TGTGCCAGCAGAGATCAGGGGGCGACTGAAGCTTTCTTT. It yields the protein CASRDQGATEAFF.

For the CDR3, the DNA is TGTGCCAGCAGTCCCTACGAGGCTACCTTAGCGGGGGGGATGCCCCGAAGGGAGCTGTTTTTT. Translation gives CASSPYEATLAGGMPRRELFF. The chain couples TRBV27 to TRBJ2-2; 11 nucleotides agree with TRBD2. The ends lost 5 bases at V and 9 bases at J; junction bases unmatched: 26. This CDR3 contains 21 residues. Germline V gene lookup returns CDR1 MNHEY and CDR2 SMNVEV (reference sequence).

Of note for this clone: Other DNA sequences from this sample encode an identical CDR3 as well. This chain uses TRBV6-2 or TRBV6-3 with TRBJ2-3, with TRBD2 matching over 10 bases. Germline CDR1 is MNHEY and CDR2 is SVGEGT. Germline trimming cut 5 bases from V and 2 bases from J; bases unmatched to any gene: 1. This CDR3 is built from 14 residues. This chain's CDR3 is CASSSGGATDTQYF. In DNA, the CDR3 is TGTGCCAGCAGTAGCGGGGGGGCCACAGATACGCAGTATTTT.

The rearrangement joins TRBV28 to TRBJ2-7; 12 nucleotides agree with TRBD1. The germline V gene has CDR1 MDHEN and CDR2 SYDVKM. Losses at the gene ends were 5 bases for V and 4 bases for J; bases not matched to a gene: 6. The CDR3 spans 15 residues. The CDR3 here is CASSAGTGGVYEQYF. The CDR3 nucleotides read TGTGCCAGCAGTGCCGGGACAGGGGGCGTTTACGAGCAGTACTTC. The full variable domain, rest sourced from reference TRBV28 and TRBJ2-7, is DVKVTQSSRYLVKRTGEKVFLECVQDMDHENMFWYRQDPGLGLRLIYFSYDVKMKEKGDIPEGYSVSREKKERFSLILESASTNQTSMYLCASSAGTGGVYEQYFGPGTRLTVT.